These 5 T cell receptor beta chains were all obtained from the same sample, sequenced in a study of T cell repertoires in aging, cancer and after chemotherapy. Multiplex touch-down PCR with TRB-A/B primers amplified rearranged V-D-J TRB sequences. TCRdb used MiXCR to reprocess the multiplex PCR reads, holding one entry per CDR3 protein. Of thousands of distinct CDR3 sequences in the sample, approximately 57% were seen once. TCR beta rearrangements were amplified from peripheral blood genomic DNA. Sequenced material: blood. These receptors came from a human donor with a solid tumor.

In this sample, this clonotype turned up a few times. The chain joins TRBV24-1 to TRBJ1-2, with D uncertain. This CDR3 is built from 12 residues. V lost 10 bases to trimming and J lost 7 bases, with 15 bases between them. Germline CDR1 reads KGHDR; CDR2 reads SFDVKD. The CDR3 nucleotides read TGTGCCACGGCGCCGGATACGGGTGGCTACACCTTC. It is translated as CATAPDTGGYTF.

CDR3 in amino acids: CASTTISGSKYF. The CDR3 DNA sequence: TGTGCCAGCACAACGATTAGCGGGAGTAAGTACTTC. The V call is TRBV6-6, the J call TRBJ2-7, with 9 bases matching TRBD2. CDR1 and CDR2 from the germline V gene are MNHNY and SVGAGI (reference sequence). The CDR3 extends over 12 amino acids. J gave up 11 bases and V 7 bases, and 9 bases lay outside the gene matches.

The rearrangement uses TRBV24-1 and TRBJ2-7, with 7 bases fitting TRBD2. Germline lookup yields CDR1 KGHDR and CDR2 SFDVKD. CDR3 length: 14 amino acids. J lost 5 bases, V lost 0 bases, and 3 bases had no gene match. Written as DNA, the CDR3 is TGTGCCACCAGTGATTTGGGGGAGGGGAACGAGCAGTACTTC. Its protein product is CATSDLGEGNEQYF.

A few counts support this clonotype. V is TRBV6-6 and J is TRBJ2-3, with TRBD1 identical over 9 bases. This CDR3 is 13 amino acids long. V gave up 8 bases and J gave up 5 bases; unmatched junction bases: 5. Germline V gene sequence: CDR1 MNHNY, CDR2 SVGAGI (reference sequence). Written as DNA, the CDR3 is TGTGCCAGCGGGACAGGGAATCAAGATACGCAGTATTTT. Translating it yields CASGTGNQDTQYF.

The chain links TRBV6-1 to TRBJ1-2; D gene unclear. V lost 2 bases, J lost 5 bases, and 6 bases lay in between. The germline gives CDR1 MNHNS, CDR2 SASEGT. The length of the CDR3 is 12 residues. CDR3 region: CASSEIGYGYTF. The CDR3 DNA sequence: TGTGCCAGCAGTGAAATTGGATATGGCTACACCTTC.